The 25 T cell receptor beta chains listed next were all sequenced from one sample in a study of radiation and T cells in renal cell carcinoma. Sample treatment: treatment-naive control, cytoreductive nephrectomy. Measured with immunoSEQ multiplex PCR; TCRdb has only the in-frame clones, and not every one. The repertoire holds over 10,000 clones, with about 65% as singletons. The starting material was tumor tissue, obtained from a patient whose treatment was nephrectomy without radiotherapy. These receptors originate from a woman older than 75 with renal cell carcinoma.

Only one count was recorded for this clone. V gene TRBV19 combines with J gene TRBJ2-1; 9 bases match TRBD2. The CDR3 consists of 16 residues. The V gene's germline CDR1 is LNHDA and CDR2 SQIVND (reference sequence). With 7 bases clipped from V and 0 bases from J, the junction kept 7 bases outside the gene matches. CDR3 DNA sequence: TGTGCCAGTAACCCAGGGACTAGCTTCTCCTACAATGAGCAGTTCTTC. Protein sequence: CASNPGTSFSYNEQFF.

V and J are TRBV10-2 and TRBJ2-5, with 10 bases matching TRBD2. The CDR3 is made up of 14 amino acids. Germline assignment: CDR1 WSHSY and CDR2 SAAADI. The trim removed 7 bases at V and 3 bases at J, leaving 5 bases unmatched. CDR3 bases: TGCGCCAGCATGAGGCTAGCGGGGGAAGAGACCCAGTACTTC. Translating it yields CASMRLAGEETQYF.

The chain carries TRBV2 and TRBJ1-5, with a tentative D call TRBD1 (6 bases). The CDR3 has 13 residues. Per germline, CDR1 SNHLY and CDR2 FYNNEI. The V end was cut by 5 bases, the J end by 6 bases, with 11 bases between. The CDR3 reads CASSYRAPQPQHF. CDR3 in DNA: TGTGCCAGCAGTTACAGGGCGCCTCAGCCCCAGCATTTT. The full variable domain, completed using reference TRBV2 and TRBJ1-5, is EPEVTQTPSHQVTQMGQEVILRCVPISNHLYFYWYRQILGQKVEFLVSFYNNEISEKSEIFDDQFSVERPDGSNFTLKIRSTKLEDSAMYFCASSYRAPQPQHFGDGTRLSIL.

This clone was recorded once. V is TRBV2 and J is TRBJ2-5; D may be TRBD2 (5 bases). The CDR3 extends over 15 amino acids. Per germline, CDR1 SNHLY and CDR2 FYNNEI. The V gene lost 4 bases and the J gene lost 2 bases, with 14 bases spanning the gap. The CDR3 reads CASSGSSGGQETQYF. The CDR3 DNA reads TGTGCCAGCAGTGGGTCTTCCGGAGGTCAAGAGACCCAGTACTTC. The entire variable domain, with the rest obtained from reference TRBV2 and TRBJ2-5, is as follows: EPEVTQTPSHQVTQMGQEVILRCVPISNHLYFYWYRQILGQKVEFLVSFYNNEISEKSEIFDDQFSVERPDGSNFTLKIRSTKLEDSAMYFCASSGSSGGQETQYFGPGTRLLVL.

The gene calls are TRBV7-3 and TRBJ2-3, with 9 bases fitting TRBD1. CDR1 SGHTA and CDR2 FQGTGA come from the germline V gene. Trimming cost V 5 bases and J 0 bases; bases outside gene matches: 3. CDR3 size: 15 residues. This chain's CDR3 is CASSTGQGSTDTQYF. The CDR3 coding sequence is TGTGCCAGCAGCACCGGACAGGGGAGCACAGATACGCAGTATTTT.

V is TRBV10-3 and J is TRBJ2-5; the D gene is possibly TRBD1 (5 bases). The length of the CDR3 is 17 residues. Germline lookup yields CDR1 ENHRY and CDR2 SYGVKD. With 0 bases removed from V and 5 bases from J, the gap between germline ends came to 19 bases. The CDR3 sequence: CAISESAVGAGFETQYF. The CDR3 coding sequence is TGTGCCATCAGTGAGTCGGCCGTTGGGGCCGGGTTTGAGACCCAGTACTTC.

The CDR3 nucleotides are TGTGCCAGCAGCTTAACGCACAATGAGCAGTTCTTC. It specifies CASSLTHNEQFF. The chain has TRBV13 and TRBJ2-1, with D uncertain. This CDR3 spans 12 amino acids. Trimming cost V 2 bases and J 5 bases, with 4 bases left between them. Germline V gene data show CDR1 as PRHDT and CDR2 as FYEKMQ (reference sequence). Full variable domain (rest looked up from reference TRBV13 and TRBJ2-1): AAGVIQSPRHLIKEKRETATLKCYPIPRHDTVYWYQQGPGQDPQFLISFYEKMQSDKGSIPDRFSAQQFSDYHSELNMSSLELGDSALYFCASSLTHNEQFFGPGTRLTVL.

In its sample, this clone is medium-sized. J is TRBJ1-4 and V is TRBV4-3; a possible D gene is TRBD1 (5 bases). The CDR3 totals 16 residues. V dropped 0 bases and J dropped 5 bases, with 13 bases sitting between them. Germline V gene lookup returns CDR1 LGHNA and CDR2 YSLEER. The CDR3 sequence is CASSQDPGTLNEKLFF. DNA for the CDR3: TGCGCCAGCAGCCAAGATCCCGGGACGTTAAATGAAAAACTGTTTTTT.

The chain combines TRBV27 with TRBJ2-7; D possibly corresponds to TRBD1 (5 bases). Germline CDR1 MNHEY, CDR2 SMNVEV (reference sequence). V was trimmed by 1 base and J by 5 bases, leaving 15 bases between them. The CDR3 loop spans 15 amino acids. CDR3 DNA sequence: TGTGCCAGCAGTTTATGGGTGGGCAGGGCCCACGAGCAGTACTTC. This gives the protein CASSLWVGRAHEQYF.

In this sample, this clone is large. The V and J genes are TRBV7-2 and TRBJ1-2, with 9 positions matching TRBD1. Germline-derived CDR1 and CDR2 are SGHTA and FQGNSA. The CDR3 is made up of 16 amino acids. After removal of 5 bases from V and 4 bases from J, the junction contained 11 bases not matched to a gene. In nucleotides, the CDR3 is TGTGCCAGCAGCCTAACCACCCCGGACAGGGGCTATGGCTACACCTTC. Translated, it gives CASSLTTPDRGYGYTF.

V is TRBV5-1 and J is TRBJ1-2; a possible D gene is TRBD1 (6 bases). Germline CDR1 is SGHRS and CDR2 is YFSETQ. V was trimmed by 5 bases and J by 5 bases, leaving 13 bases between them. There are 13 residues in the CDR3. The CDR3 region is CASRSLTGYGYTF. DNA for the CDR3: TGCGCCAGCAGGTCCCTAACAGGGTATGGCTACACCTTC. The whole variable domain, filled in from reference TRBV5-1 and TRBJ1-2, reads KAGVTQTPRYLIKTRGQQVTLSCSPISGHRSVSWYQQTPGQGLQFLFEYFSETQRNKGNFPGRFSGRQFSNSRSEMNVSTLELGDSALYLCASRSLTGYGYTFGSGTRLTVV.

V and J are TRBV9 and TRBJ2-5, with 9 bases fitting TRBD2. This CDR3 spans 15 amino acids. The germline V gene has CDR1 SGDLS and CDR2 YYNGEE. V lost 5 bases and J lost 5; bases outside the gene matches: 10. The CDR3 sequence: CASSLSGGSVETQYF. CDR3 sequence (DNA): TGTGCCAGCAGTCTCAGCGGGGGGTCCGTGGAGACCCAGTACTTC. The whole variable domain, remainder taken from reference TRBV9 and TRBJ2-5, is DSGVTQTPKHLITATGQRVTLRCSPRSGDLSVYWYQQSLDQGLQFLIQYYNGEERAKGNILERFSAQQFPDLHSELNLSSLELGDSALYFCASSLSGGSVETQYFGPGTRLLVL.

The genes are TRBV5-4 and TRBJ1-1; 8 bases align to TRBD1. This CDR3 region has 14 residues. V was pared by 2 bases and J by 3 bases, with 3 bases of the junction left unmatched. In germline, CDR1 is SGHNT, CDR2 YYREEE (reference sequence). CDR3 nucleotides: TGTGCCAGCAGCTTCAGGGGGCAGGACACTGAAGCTTTCTTT. It yields the protein CASSFRGQDTEAFF.

This rearrangement joins TRBV27 to TRBJ1-1; D is uncertain. The germline V gene has CDR1 MNHEY and CDR2 SMNVEV (reference sequence). The CDR3 extends over 13 amino acids. V was cut by 4 bases and J by 0 bases, with 6 bases left in between. The CDR3, as DNA: TGTGCCAGCAGTTACCGGGTGAACACTGAAGCTTTCTTT. Translation gives CASSYRVNTEAFF.

CDR3 in amino acids: CASSLEASEKLFF. The CDR3 nucleotides are TGTGCCAGCAGCTTGGAGGCGTCTGAAAAACTGTTTTTT. The rearrangement links TRBV5-6 to TRBJ1-4; D call uncertain. Germline CDR1 SGHDT, CDR2 YYEEEE. Trimming removed 0 bases at V and 7 bases at J, with 7 bases between. CDR3 length equals 13 residues.

In its sample, this clone was seen a few times. This sequence joins TRBV5-4 and TRBJ1-6; tentative D call: TRBD1 (5 bases). This CDR3 contains 16 residues. The V gene's germline CDR1 is SGHNT and CDR2 YYREEE (reference sequence). V was pared by 0 bases and J by 7 bases, with 14 bases between. CDR3 bases: TGTGCCAGCAGCTTGGATCCGGGGCGAGGGAATTCACCCCTCCACTTT. It specifies CASSLDPGRGNSPLHF.

This clone was seen a few times. This chain links TRBV18 with TRBJ1-5; D call uncertain. The CDR3 is 16 residues long. Germline CDR1 reads KGHSH; CDR2 reads LQKENI. Trimming left V 4 bases short and J 6 bases short, with 19 bases between. The CDR3 sequence: CASSLGMQGMGQPQHF. For the CDR3, the DNA is TGTGCCAGCTCACTAGGCATGCAAGGGATGGGTCAGCCCCAGCATTTT.

This chain uses TRBV7-9 with TRBJ2-7; D not certain. Germline V CDR1 and CDR2: SEHNR, FQNEAQ (reference sequence). The CDR3 consists of 16 residues. V was pared by 5 bases and J by 0 bases, with 17 bases between. The CDR3 is CASSRDTADHSYEQYF. CDR3 in DNA: TGTGCCAGCAGCCGCGACACCGCCGACCACTCCTACGAGCAGTACTTC.

This chain links TRBV7-3 with TRBJ2-5; unclear D gene. This CDR3 is built from 15 residues. Germline-derived CDR1 and CDR2 are SGHTA and FQGTGA. The V end lost 1 base, the J end lost 0 bases, and 9 bases lay between the germline ends. The CDR3 region is CASSLNPGYQETQYF. CDR3 in DNA: TGTGCCAGCAGCTTAAATCCTGGATACCAAGAGACCCAGTACTTC. The full variable domain, completed using reference TRBV7-3 and TRBJ2-5, is GAGVSQTPSNKVTEKGKYVELRCDPISGHTALYWYRQSLGQGPEFLIYFQGTGAADDSGLPNDRFFAVRPEGSVSTLKIQRTERGDSAVYLCASSLNPGYQETQYFGPGTRLLVL.

The chain couples TRBV27 to TRBJ2-7; D gene uncertain. The CDR3 is made up of 14 amino acids. The ends were cut back, 4 bases at V and 6 bases at J, with 16 bases in the middle. Germline V gene lookup returns CDR1 MNHEY and CDR2 SMNVEV (reference sequence). CDR3 loop: CASSSRTGPAEQYV. The CDR3 DNA reads as TGTGCCAGCAGTTCAAGGACGGGCCCGGCCGAGCAGTACGTC.

This clone was seen a handful of times. The rearrangement links TRBV10-3 to TRBJ1-2, with D perhaps TRBD1 (6 bases). The CDR3 extends over 15 amino acids. With 5 bases removed from V and 1 base from J, the gap between germline ends came to 14 bases. Germline CDR1 and CDR2: ENHRY and SYGVKD. In DNA form, the CDR3 reads TGTGCCATCAGTCCACAGGGAGGTGTTAACTATGGCTACACCTTC. This encodes CAISPQGGVNYGYTF.

Here the CDR3 reads CASGQGTGELFF. The CDR3 nucleotides are TGTGCCAGCGGACAGGGGACCGGGGAGCTGTTTTTT. The chain uses TRBV7-3 and TRBJ2-2, with 9 bases matching TRBD1. The CDR3 contains 12 residues. V was clipped by 8 bases and J by 5 bases; unmatched bases: 0. Germline values: CDR1 SGHTA, CDR2 FQGTGA.

The rearrangement uses TRBV27 and TRBJ2-1; D is uncertain. The CDR3 consists of 15 residues. Germline V gene data show CDR1 as MNHEY and CDR2 as SMNVEV (reference sequence). V was pared by 5 bases and J by 2 bases, with 13 bases between. CDR3 sequence: CASSPTIFPYNEQFF. CDR3 nucleotide sequence: TGTGCCAGCAGTCCTACGATTTTCCCCTACAATGAGCAGTTCTTC.

This chain uses TRBV11-2 with TRBJ2-2; D is perhaps TRBD1 (7 bases). The CDR3 totals 17 residues. Trimming pared 2 bases from V and 4 bases from J, leaving 17 bases between. CDR1 is SGHAT and CDR2 is FQNNGV in the germline V gene. CDR3 in amino acids: CASSLYGGQLITGELFF. In DNA, the CDR3 is TGTGCCAGCAGCTTATACGGGGGACAGTTAATCACCGGGGAGCTGTTTTTT.

This chain connects TRBV6-5 to TRBJ1-6, with D perhaps TRBD1 (5 bases). Germline V gene data show CDR1 as MNHEY and CDR2 as SVGAGI. Trimming left V 7 bases short and J 8 bases short, with 12 bases between. The CDR3 length is 13 residues. The CDR3 protein is CASKVRGDSPLHF. CDR3 DNA sequence: TGTGCCAGCAAAGTAAGGGGAGATTCACCCCTCCACTTT.